This note documents a single T cell receptor beta chain sequence. The target of this receptor is not known. No much larger clone exists at a distance of one base, and base qualities are not known. V and J are truncated by 4 bases and 1 base respectively, leaving an intervening sequence of 20 bases. The CDR3, from cysteine to phenylalanine, totals 17 residues. Of all the DNA, just the CDR3 is kept, 51 bases in frame from base 1. According to the germline V gene, CDR1 reads SGHRS and CDR2 reads YFSETQ. The record originates from a study of blood T cell repertoires in COVID-19 (dated by TCRdb to between 2020 and 2021). As for the study more broadly: Samples from collaborators originated in the United States, Italy and Spain and spanned both the acute and convalescent phases of COVID-19. The prospective study material was composed of cDNA or gDNA derived from T cells, B-cell-depleted T cells, or PBMCs. Subjects who had been exposed to COVID-19, were actively infected with it, or had recovered from it provided the deeply sampled blood TCRbeta repertoires that made up the dataset. The repertoires were released in a freely available public database intended as a resource for research on the immune response to SARS-CoV-2. Samples were obtained from the ongoing ImmuneRACE study (first 160 participants) and from over 1,000 subjects provided by 6 global collaborators. The sample metadata nearly always contained a de-identified subject ID, COVID-19 status, age in years and sex. Where available, HLA class I and class II types were obtained from metadata supplied by the sample provider rather than from assay-based typing.

Each collaborating institution followed its own protocols to collect whole blood in K2EDTA tubes. Collaborator samples were shipped for TCRbeta analysis as frozen whole blood, isolated PBMCs, or DNA extracted from either sample type. General study outcomes and caveats: The quantity of clinical and demographic metadata differed by source and by participant and was supplied without curation.

The immunoSEQ Assay, a bias-controlled multiplex PCR, was used to amplify TCRbeta CDR3 regions from genomic DNA. As for how the authors treated the data: The number of nucleated cells in each sample was estimated by amplification of reference gene primers within the assay. Sequence reads were collapsed and filtered to measure the absolute abundance of every unique TCRbeta CDR3 rearrangement. For each sample, productive Simpson clonality was calculated as the square root of Simpson's diversity index over productive rearrangements. Drawn from immuneACCESS, this table holds only the in-frame rearrangements with V and J called that TCRdb kept. Clones are partly lost; checked studies trace under half to an unresolved V gene and leave the rest unexplained. The DNA gave D and trimming, while V, J and clone size come from that table. This sample is represented by 150,000 to 200,000 clones; around 83% of them were singletons. The top ten constitute about 0.98% of the sample.

The receptor comes from a young man with acute or convalescent COVID-19. The sample was peripheral blood. The rearranged segments are TRBV5-1 and TRBJ1-1; the D gene is unclear. The DNA sequence is TGCGCCAGCAGCAGGAAAGCTTCAGGTCCTGGGAACACTGAAGCTTTCTTT. Translated, it reads CASSRKASGPGNTEAFF.